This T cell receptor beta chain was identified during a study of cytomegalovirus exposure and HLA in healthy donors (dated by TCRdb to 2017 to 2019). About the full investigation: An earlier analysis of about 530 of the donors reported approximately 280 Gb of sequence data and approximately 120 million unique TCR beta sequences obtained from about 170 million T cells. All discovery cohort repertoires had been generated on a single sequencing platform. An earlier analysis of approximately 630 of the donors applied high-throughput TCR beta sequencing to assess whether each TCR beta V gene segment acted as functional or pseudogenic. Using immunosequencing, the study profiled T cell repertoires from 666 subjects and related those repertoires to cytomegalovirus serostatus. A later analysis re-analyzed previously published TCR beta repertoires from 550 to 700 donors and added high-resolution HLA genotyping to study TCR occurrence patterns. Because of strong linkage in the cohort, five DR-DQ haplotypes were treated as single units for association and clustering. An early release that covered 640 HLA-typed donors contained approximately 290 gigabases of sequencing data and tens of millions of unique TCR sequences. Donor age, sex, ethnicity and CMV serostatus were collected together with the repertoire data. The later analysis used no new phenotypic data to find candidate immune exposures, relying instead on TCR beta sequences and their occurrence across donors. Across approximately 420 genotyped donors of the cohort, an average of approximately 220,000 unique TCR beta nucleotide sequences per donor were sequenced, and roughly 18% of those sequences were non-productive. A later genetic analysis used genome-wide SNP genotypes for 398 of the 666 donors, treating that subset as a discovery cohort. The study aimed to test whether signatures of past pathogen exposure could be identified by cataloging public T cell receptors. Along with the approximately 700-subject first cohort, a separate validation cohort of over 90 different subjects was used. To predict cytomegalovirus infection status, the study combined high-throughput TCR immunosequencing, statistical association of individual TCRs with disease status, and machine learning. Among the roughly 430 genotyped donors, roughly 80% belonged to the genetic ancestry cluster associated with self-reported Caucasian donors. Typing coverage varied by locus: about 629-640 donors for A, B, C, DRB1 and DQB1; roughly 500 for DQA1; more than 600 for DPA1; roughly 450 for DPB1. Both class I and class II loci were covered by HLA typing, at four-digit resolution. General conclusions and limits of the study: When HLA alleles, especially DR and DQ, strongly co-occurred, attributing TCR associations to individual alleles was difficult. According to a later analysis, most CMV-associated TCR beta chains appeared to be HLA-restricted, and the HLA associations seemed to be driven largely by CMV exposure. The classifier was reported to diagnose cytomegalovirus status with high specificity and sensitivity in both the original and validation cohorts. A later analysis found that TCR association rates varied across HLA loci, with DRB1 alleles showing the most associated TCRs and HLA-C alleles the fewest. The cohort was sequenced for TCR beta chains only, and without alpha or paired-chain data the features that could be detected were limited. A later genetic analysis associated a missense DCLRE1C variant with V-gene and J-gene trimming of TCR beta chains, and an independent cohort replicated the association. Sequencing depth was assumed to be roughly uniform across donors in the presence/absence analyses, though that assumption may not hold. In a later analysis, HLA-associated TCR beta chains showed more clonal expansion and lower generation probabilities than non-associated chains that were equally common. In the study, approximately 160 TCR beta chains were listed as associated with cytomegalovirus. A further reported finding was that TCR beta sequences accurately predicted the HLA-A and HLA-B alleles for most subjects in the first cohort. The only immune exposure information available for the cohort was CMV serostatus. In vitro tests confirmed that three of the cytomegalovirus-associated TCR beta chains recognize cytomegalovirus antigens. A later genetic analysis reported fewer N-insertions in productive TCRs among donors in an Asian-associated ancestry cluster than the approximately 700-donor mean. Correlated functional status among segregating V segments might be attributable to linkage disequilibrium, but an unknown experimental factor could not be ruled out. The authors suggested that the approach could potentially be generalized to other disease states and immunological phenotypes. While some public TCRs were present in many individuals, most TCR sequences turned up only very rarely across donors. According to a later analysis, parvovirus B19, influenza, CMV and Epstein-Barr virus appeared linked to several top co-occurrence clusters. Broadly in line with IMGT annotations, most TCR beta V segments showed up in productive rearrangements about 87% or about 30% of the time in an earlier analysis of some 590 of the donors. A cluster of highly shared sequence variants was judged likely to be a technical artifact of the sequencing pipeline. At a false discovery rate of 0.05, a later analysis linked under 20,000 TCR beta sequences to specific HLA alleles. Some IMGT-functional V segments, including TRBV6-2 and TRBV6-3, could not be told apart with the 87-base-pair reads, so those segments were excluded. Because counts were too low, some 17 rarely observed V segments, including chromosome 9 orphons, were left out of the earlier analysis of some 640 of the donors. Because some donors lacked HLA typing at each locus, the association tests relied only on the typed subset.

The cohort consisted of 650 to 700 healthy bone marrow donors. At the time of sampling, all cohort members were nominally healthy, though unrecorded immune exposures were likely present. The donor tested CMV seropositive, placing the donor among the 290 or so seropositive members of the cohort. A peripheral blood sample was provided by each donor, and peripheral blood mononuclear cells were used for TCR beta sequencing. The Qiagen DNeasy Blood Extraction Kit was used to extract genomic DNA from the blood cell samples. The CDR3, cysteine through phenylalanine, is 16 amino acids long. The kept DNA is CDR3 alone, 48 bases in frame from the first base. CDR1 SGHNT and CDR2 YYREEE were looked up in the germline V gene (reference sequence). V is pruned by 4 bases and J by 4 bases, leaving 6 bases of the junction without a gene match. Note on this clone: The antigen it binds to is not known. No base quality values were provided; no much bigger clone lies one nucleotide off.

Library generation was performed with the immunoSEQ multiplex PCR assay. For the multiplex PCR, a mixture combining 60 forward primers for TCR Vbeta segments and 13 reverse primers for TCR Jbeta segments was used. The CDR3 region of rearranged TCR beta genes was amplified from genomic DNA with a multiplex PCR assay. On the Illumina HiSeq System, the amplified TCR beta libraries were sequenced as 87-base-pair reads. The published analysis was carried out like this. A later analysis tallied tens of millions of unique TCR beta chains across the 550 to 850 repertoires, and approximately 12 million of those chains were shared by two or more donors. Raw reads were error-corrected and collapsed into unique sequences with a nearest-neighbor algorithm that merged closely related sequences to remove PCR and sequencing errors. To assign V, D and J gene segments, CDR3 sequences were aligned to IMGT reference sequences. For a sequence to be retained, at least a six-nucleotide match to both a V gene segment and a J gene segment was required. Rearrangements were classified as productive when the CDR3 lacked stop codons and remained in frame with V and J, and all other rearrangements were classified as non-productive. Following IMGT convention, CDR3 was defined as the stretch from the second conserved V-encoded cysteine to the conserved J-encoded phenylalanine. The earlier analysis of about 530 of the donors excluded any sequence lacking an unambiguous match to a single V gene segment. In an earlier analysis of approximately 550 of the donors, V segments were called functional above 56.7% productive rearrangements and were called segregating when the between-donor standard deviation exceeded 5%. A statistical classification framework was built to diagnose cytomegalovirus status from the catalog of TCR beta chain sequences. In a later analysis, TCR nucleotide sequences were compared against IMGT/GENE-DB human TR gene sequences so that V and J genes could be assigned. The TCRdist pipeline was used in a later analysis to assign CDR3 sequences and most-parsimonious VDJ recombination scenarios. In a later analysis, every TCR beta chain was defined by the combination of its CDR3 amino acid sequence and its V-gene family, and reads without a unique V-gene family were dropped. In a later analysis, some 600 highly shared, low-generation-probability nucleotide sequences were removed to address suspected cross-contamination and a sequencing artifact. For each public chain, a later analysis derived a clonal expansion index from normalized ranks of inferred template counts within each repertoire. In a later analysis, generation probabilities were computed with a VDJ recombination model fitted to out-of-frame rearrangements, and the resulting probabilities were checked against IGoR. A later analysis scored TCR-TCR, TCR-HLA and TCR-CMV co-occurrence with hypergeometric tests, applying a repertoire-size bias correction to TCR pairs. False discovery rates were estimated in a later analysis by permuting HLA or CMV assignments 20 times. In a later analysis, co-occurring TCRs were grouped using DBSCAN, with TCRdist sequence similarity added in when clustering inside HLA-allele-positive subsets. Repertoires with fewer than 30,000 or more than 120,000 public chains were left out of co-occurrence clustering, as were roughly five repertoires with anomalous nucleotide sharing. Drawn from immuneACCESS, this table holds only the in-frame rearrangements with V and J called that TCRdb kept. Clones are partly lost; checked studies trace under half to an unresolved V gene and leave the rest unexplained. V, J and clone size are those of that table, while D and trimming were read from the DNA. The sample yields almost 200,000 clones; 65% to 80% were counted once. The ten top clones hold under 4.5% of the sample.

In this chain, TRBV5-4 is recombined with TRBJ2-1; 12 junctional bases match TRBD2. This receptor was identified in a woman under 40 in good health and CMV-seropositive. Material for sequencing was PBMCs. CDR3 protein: CASSTVTSGGYNEQFF. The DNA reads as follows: TGTGCCAGCAGCACCGTTACTAGCGGGGGGTACAATGAGCAGTTCTTC.